This T cell receptor (beta chain) originates from a study of type 1 regulatory T cells. Study summary: T-allo10 is a Tr1-enriched, alloantigen-specific CD4 T cell product made in vitro. Study-wide points: Compared with non-Tr1 cells, Tr1 cells showed a narrower TCR repertoire.

Details on this clonotype: Its cognate antigen is unknown.

The germline V gene has CDR1 SGHRS and CDR2 YFSETQ. The CDR3 contains 17 residues. Trimming removed 4 bases at V and 2 bases at J, with 21 bases between. TCRdb reprocessed the reads via MiXCR and lists one record per CDR3 protein. The sample has about 62,000 distinct CDR3 sequences; over 50% are singletons. The chain carries TRBV5-1 and TRBJ2-5; a weak D match, TRBD1 (5 bases). This TCR was sampled from a human donor in good health. What was sequenced was cultured non-Tr1 T cells, either the whole culture or a sorted T cell fraction (not recorded which). As DNA, the CDR3 is TGCGCCAGCAGCAAACCTCGCGGACAACCAACTCAAGAGACCCAGTACTTC. As protein: CASSKPRGQPTQETQYF.